These 14 T cell receptor beta chains came from one sample sequenced in a study of T cell responses to AZD1222 COVID-19 vaccine (dated by TCRdb to the early 2020s). The library was produced with the immunoSEQ multiplex PCR assay. Imported from immuneACCESS, the table was reduced by TCRdb to in-frame sequences with V and J called. These copies leave out some clones; in studies compared against another copy, an unresolved V gene accounts for under half, and the cause of the remainder is not known. The table for this sample lists about 94,000 clones; 85% of them were counted only once. The ten largest clones add up to roughly 4.5% of the sample. The intended sense of this specimen's time point label: about 28 days (+/-7) after the second vaccine dose. This specimen consisted of peripheral blood, obtained 28 days after the second AZD1222 dose. These TCRs come from an adult who received the AZD1222 COVID-19 vaccine.

This chain connects TRBV20-1 to TRBJ1-5; no clear D gene. The germline gives CDR1 DFQATT, CDR2 SNEGSKA (reference sequence). Trimming shortened V by 3 bases and J by 5 bases, and 11 bases separated the two germline ends. The CDR3 has 13 residues. CDR3 bases: TGCAGTGCTAGTGGGCCCCCAGATCAGCCCCAGCATTTT. The encoded protein is CSASGPPDQPQHF.

V is TRBV5-5 and J is TRBJ1-2, with D perhaps matching TRBD1 (6 bases). The germline V gene encodes CDR1 SGHKS and CDR2 YYEKEE (reference sequence). This CDR3 is 16 amino acids long. V lost 0 bases and J lost 6, with 18 bases in between. The CDR3 loop reads CASSLASHAGADGYTF. DNA of the CDR3: TGTGCCAGCAGCTTGGCCTCTCATGCAGGGGCCGATGGCTACACCTTC.

V and J are TRBV6-5 and TRBJ2-1, with D tentatively TRBD2 (6 bases). Germline V gene data show CDR1 as MNHEY and CDR2 as SVGAGI. Between the trimmed V and J ends, which lost 8 bases and 7 bases, there was a span of 18 bases. The length of the CDR3 is 14 residues. The CDR3: CASDEILAWNEQFF. In nucleotides, the CDR3 is TGTGCCAGCGATGAAATCCTAGCGTGGAATGAGCAGTTCTTC.

The chain employs TRBV7-6 and TRBJ2-2; 9 positions match TRBD1. The CDR3 extends over 15 amino acids. J gave up 5 bases and V 5 bases, and 6 bases lay outside the gene matches. The V gene's germline CDR1 is SGHVS and CDR2 FNYEAQ. The DNA for the CDR3 is TGTGCCAGCAGCCTCCGACAGGGGGGAACCGGGGAGCTGTTTTTT. Its protein product is CASSLRQGGTGELFF.

This clone was detected once. The chain is built from TRBV9 and TRBJ1-2; 8 bases fit TRBD1. The CDR3 length is 16 residues. Germline V gives CDR1 SGDLS, CDR2 YYNGEE. J lost 4 bases, V lost 3 bases, and 11 bases had no gene match. CDR3 sequence: CASSGRLQGALYGYTF. The DNA of the CDR3 is TGTGCCAGCAGCGGTCGGCTCCAGGGGGCGCTCTATGGCTACACCTTC.

This clone was seen more than once but under ten times. The chain is built from TRBV28 and TRBJ2-2, with TRBD2 matching over 9 bases. CDR1 is MDHEN, CDR2 SYDVKM, per germline. V lost 2 bases to trimming and J lost 4 bases; unmatched junction nucleotides: 20. The CDR3 consists of 21 residues. The CDR3 is CASSLLGIRTGTSLSTGELFF. As DNA, the CDR3 is TGTGCCAGCAGTTTACTCGGTATCAGAACCGGGACTAGCCTCAGCACCGGGGAGCTGTTTTTT.

The chain carries TRBV3-1 (or the pseudogene TRBV3-2) and TRBJ1-2; D call uncertain. The CDR3 loop spans 14 amino acids. V dropped 5 bases and J dropped 4 bases, with 14 bases sitting between them. Germline-derived CDR1 and CDR2 are LGHDT and YNNKEL (reference sequence). DNA for the CDR3: TGTGCCAGCAGCTCTCTGGGCGCCGCCTATGGCTACACCTTC. Amino acid sequence: CASSSLGAAYGYTF.

V and J are TRBV11-2 and TRBJ2-5; D unresolved. Germline V gene sequence: CDR1 SGHAT, CDR2 FQNNGV. V was clipped by 3 bases and J by 2 bases, with 7 bases between them. The CDR3 is made up of 13 amino acids. The CDR3 nucleotides are TGTGCCAGCAGCTTTGGGTTACAAGAGACCCAGTACTTC. It specifies CASSFGLQETQYF. The full variable domain, completed using reference TRBV11-2 and TRBJ2-5, is EAGVAQSPRYKIIEKRQSVAFWCNPISGHATLYWYQQILGQGPKLLIQFQNNGVVDDSQLPKDRFSAERLKGVDSTLKIQPAKLEDSAVYLCASSFGLQETQYFGPGTRLLVL.

CDR3 protein: CAWSATGGGQPQHF. The CDR3 DNA follows: TGTGCCTGGAGCGCGACAGGGGGAGGTCAGCCCCAGCATTTT. This chain connects TRBV30 to TRBJ1-5, with 9 bases identical to TRBD1. CDR1 and CDR2 (germline): GTSNPN, SVGIG (reference sequence). V was clipped by 3 bases and J by 6 bases; unmatched bases: 6. The CDR3 sequence is 14 residues long.

This clone was counted once. This chain links TRBV2 with TRBJ2-3; D is possibly TRBD1 or TRBD2 (5 bases each). Germline loops: CDR1 SNHLY, CDR2 FYNNEI. The CDR3 loop spans 14 amino acids. V lost 3 bases to trimming and J lost 4 bases, with 11 bases between them. CDR3 DNA sequence: TGTGCCAGCAGTGAGTCGATGGGGGCAGATACGCAGTATTTT. It translates to CASSESMGADTQYF.

This chain links TRBV11-2 with TRBJ2-7; D call uncertain. V gave up 3 bases and J gave up 1 base, with 7 bases separating them. The CDR3 totals 13 residues. Germline V gives CDR1 SGHAT, CDR2 FQNNGV. CDR3 sequence: CASSFGLSYEQYF. CDR3 sequence (DNA): TGTGCCAGCAGCTTCGGGCTTTCCTACGAGCAGTACTTC. Full variable domain (remainder filled in from reference TRBV11-2 and TRBJ2-7): EAGVAQSPRYKIIEKRQSVAFWCNPISGHATLYWYQQILGQGPKLLIQFQNNGVVDDSQLPKDRFSAERLKGVDSTLKIQPAKLEDSAVYLCASSFGLSYEQYFGPGTRLTVT.

This chain links TRBV7-9 with TRBJ2-7; 7 bases agree with TRBD2. The CDR3 spans 15 residues. Germline CDR1 reads SEHNR; CDR2 reads FQNEAQ (reference sequence). Germline trimming cut 5 bases from V and 4 bases from J; bases unmatched to any gene: 11. The CDR3 is CASSHSTGGSYEQYF. The CDR3 DNA sequence: TGTGCCAGCAGCCACTCGACTGGCGGGAGTTACGAGCAGTACTTC. Combining the CDR3 with reference TRBV7-9 and TRBJ2-7 gives the whole variable domain DTGVSQNPRHKITKRGQNVTFRCDPISEHNRLYWYRQTLGQGPEFLTYFQNEAQLEKSRLLSDRFSAERPKGSFSTLEIQRTEQGDSAMYLCASSHSTGGSYEQYFGPGTRLTVT.

The table lists this clone with a few counts. A read error may produce the germline difference seen at one junction end. The J gene is TRBJ2-7, the V gene TRBV7-6, with D perhaps being TRBD1 or TRBD2 (5 bases each). This CDR3 comprises 12 residues. Germline assignment: CDR1 SGHVS and CDR2 FNYEAQ. The CDR3: CASSPPGTTLTF. The CDR3 region has the DNA TGTGCCAGCAGCCCACCCGGGACCACCCTGACCTTC.

This chain connects TRBV13 to TRBJ1-1, with D tentatively TRBD1 (5 bases). V was clipped by 0 bases and J by 1 base, with 9 bases between them. The germline V gene has CDR1 PRHDT and CDR2 FYEKMQ (reference sequence). The CDR3 is 15 amino acids. The CDR3 reads CASSLGGGRNTEAFF. For the CDR3, the DNA is TGTGCCAGCAGCTTAGGTGGGGGTAGGAACACTGAAGCTTTCTTT. The variable domain in full, completed from reference TRBV13 and TRBJ1-1, reads AAGVIQSPRHLIKEKRETATLKCYPIPRHDTVYWYQQGPGQDPQFLISFYEKMQSDKGSIPDRFSAQQFSDYHSELNMSSLELGDSALYFCASSLGGGRNTEAFFGQGTRLTVV.